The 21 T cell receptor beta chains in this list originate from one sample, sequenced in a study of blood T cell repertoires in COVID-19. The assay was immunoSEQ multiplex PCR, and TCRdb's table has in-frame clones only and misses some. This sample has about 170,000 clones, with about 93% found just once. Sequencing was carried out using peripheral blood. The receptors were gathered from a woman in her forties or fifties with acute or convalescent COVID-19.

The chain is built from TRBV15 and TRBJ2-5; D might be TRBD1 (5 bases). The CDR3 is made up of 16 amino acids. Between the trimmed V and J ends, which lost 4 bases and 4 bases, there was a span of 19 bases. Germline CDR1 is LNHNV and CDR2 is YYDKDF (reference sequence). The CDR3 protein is CATSTGTGRALETQYF. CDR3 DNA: TGTGCCACCAGCACCGGCACAGGAAGGGCTTTAGAGACCCAGTACTTC.

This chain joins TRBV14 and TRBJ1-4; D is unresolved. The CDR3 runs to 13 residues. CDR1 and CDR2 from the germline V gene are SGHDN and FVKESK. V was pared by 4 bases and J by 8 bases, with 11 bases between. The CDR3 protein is CASSLGVGEKLFF. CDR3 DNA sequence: TGTGCCAGCAGCCTGGGAGTTGGGGAAAAACTGTTTTTT.

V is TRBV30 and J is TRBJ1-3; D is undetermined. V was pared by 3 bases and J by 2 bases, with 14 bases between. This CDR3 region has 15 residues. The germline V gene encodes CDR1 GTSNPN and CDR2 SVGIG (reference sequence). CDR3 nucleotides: TGTGCCTGGAGCCTGGGAGCCGGCGCTGGAAACACCATATATTTT. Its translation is CAWSLGAGAGNTIYF.

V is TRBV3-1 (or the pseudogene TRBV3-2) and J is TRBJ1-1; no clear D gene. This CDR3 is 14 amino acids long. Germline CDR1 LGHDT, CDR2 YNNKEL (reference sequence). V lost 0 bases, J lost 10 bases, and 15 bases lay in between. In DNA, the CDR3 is TGTGCCAGCAGCCAAGAACAAGGGAACGGGAGAGCTTTCTTT. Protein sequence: CASSQEQGNGRAFF.

The CDR3: CATSPQGYNQPQHF. In DNA form, the CDR3 reads TGTGCCACCAGCCCGCAGGGGTACAATCAGCCCCAGCATTTT. The rearrangement links TRBV24-1 to TRBJ1-5, with D tentatively TRBD1 (6 bases). The CDR3 sequence is 14 residues long. Trimming took off 7 bases at V and 3 bases at J, with 12 bases between the two ends. CDR1 and CDR2 from the germline V gene are KGHDR and SFDVKD.

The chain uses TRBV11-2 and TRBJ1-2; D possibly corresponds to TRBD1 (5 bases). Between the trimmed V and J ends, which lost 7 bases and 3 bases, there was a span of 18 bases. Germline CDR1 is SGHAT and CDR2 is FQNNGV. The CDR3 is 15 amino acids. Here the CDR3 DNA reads TGTGCCAGCACCGACCTCCGGGGGGTTTACTATGGCTACACCTTC. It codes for CASTDLRGVYYGYTF. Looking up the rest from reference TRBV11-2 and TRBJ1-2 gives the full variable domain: EAGVAQSPRYKIIEKRQSVAFWCNPISGHATLYWYQQILGQGPKLLIQFQNNGVVDDSQLPKDRFSAERLKGVDSTLKIQPAKLEDSAVYLCASTDLRGVYYGYTFGSGTRLTVV.

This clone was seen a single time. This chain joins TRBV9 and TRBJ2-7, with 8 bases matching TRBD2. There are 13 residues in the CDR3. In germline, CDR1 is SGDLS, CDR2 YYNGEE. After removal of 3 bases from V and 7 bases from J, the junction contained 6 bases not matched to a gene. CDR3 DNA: TGTGCCAGCAGCGCCGCTACTAGCGGTGAGCAGTACTTC. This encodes CASSAATSGEQYF.

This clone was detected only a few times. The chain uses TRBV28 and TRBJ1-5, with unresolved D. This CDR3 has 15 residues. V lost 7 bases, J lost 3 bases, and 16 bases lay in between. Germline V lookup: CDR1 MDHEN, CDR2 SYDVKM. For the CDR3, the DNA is TGTGCCAGCACCCTAAACCCTATAAACAATCAGCCCCAGCATTTT. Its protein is CASTLNPINNQPQHF.

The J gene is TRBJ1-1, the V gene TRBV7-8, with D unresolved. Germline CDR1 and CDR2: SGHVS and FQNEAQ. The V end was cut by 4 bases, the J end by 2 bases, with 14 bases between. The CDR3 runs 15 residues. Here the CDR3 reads CASSSEPPGNTEAFF. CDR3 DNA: TGTGCCAGCAGCTCCGAACCCCCAGGTAACACTGAAGCTTTCTTT.

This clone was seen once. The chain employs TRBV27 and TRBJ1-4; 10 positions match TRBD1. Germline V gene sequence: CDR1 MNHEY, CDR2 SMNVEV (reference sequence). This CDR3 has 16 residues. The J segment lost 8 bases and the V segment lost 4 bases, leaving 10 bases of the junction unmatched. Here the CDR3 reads CASSSSSGTGVEKLFF. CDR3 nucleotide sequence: TGTGCCAGCAGTTCGAGCTCCGGGACAGGGGTCGAAAAACTGTTTTTT.

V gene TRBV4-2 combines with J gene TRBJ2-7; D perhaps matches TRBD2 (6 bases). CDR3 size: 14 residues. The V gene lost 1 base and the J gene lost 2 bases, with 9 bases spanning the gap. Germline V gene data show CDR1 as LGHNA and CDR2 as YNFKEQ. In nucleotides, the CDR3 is TGTGCCAGCAGCCAAGGACTAGGCACCTACGAGCAGTACTTC. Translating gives CASSQGLGTYEQYF.

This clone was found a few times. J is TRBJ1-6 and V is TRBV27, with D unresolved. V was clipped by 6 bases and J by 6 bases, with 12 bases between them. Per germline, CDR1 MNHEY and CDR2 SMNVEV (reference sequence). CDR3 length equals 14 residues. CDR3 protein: CASSIGNSNSPLHF. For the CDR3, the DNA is TGTGCCAGCAGCATCGGGAACAGTAATTCACCCCTCCACTTT.

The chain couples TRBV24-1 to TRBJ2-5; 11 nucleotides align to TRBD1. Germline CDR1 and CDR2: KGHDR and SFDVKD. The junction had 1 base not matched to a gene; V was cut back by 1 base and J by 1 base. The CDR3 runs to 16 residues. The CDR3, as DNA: TGTGCCACCAGTGATTTTGGGACAGGGGGCCAAGAGACCCAGTACTTC. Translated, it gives CATSDFGTGGQETQYF.

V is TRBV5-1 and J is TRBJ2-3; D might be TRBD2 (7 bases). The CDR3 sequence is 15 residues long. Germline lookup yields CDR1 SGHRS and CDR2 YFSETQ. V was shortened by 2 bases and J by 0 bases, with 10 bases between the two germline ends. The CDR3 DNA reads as TGCGCCAGCAGCTTAAGGGGGGGTAGCACAGATACGCAGTATTTT. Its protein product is CASSLRGGSTDTQYF.

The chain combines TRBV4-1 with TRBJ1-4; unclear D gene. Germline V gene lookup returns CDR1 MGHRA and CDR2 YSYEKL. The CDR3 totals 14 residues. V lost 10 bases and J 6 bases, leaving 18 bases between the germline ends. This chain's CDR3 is CATQGLLGDEKLFF. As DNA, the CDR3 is TGCGCCACCCAAGGACTCCTCGGGGATGAAAAACTGTTTTTT.

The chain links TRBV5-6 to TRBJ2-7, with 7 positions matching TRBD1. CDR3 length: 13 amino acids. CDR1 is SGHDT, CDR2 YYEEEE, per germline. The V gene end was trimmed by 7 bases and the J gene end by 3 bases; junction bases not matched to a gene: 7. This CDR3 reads CASQSTGNYEQYF. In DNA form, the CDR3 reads TGTGCCAGCCAATCGACAGGGAACTACGAGCAGTACTTC.

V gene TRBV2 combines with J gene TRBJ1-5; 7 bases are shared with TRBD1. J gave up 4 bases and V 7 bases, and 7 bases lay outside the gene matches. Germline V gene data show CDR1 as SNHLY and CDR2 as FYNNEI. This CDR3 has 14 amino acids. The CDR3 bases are TGTGCCAGCAACTCCGGGACAGCAAATCAGCCCCAGCATTTT. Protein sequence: CASNSGTANQPQHF.

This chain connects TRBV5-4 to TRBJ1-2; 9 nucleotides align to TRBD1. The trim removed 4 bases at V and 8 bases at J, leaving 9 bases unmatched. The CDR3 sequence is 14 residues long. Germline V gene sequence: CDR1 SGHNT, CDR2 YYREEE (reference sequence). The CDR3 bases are TGTGCCAGCAGCGCGCCGCGGACAGGGGTCGGCTACACCTTC. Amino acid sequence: CASSAPRTGVGYTF.

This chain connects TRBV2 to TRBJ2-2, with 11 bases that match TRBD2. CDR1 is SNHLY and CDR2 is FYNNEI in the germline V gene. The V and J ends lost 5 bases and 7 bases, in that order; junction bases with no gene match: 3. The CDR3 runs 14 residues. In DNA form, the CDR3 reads TGTGCCAGCAGTACTAGCGGGAGTATCGGGGAGCTGTTTTTT. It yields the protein CASSTSGSIGELFF.

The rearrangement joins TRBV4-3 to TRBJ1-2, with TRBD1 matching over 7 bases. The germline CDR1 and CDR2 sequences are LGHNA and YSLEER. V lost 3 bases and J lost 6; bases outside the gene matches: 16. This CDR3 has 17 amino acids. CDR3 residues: CASSHGSGLGGANGYTF. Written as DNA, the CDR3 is TGCGCCAGCAGCCATGGATCGGGACTAGGGGGCGCAAATGGCTACACCTTC.

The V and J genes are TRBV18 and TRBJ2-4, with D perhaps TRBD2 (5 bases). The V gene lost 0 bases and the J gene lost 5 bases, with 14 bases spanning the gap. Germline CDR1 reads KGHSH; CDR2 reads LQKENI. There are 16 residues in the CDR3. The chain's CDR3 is CASSPPSRWGENIQYF. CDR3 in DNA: TGTGCCAGCTCACCACCCAGCAGGTGGGGAGAAAACATTCAGTACTTC.